The 14 T cell receptor beta chains below were found in one sample sequenced in a study of blood T cell repertoires in COVID-19. Using immunoSEQ multiplex PCR, the repertoire was profiled, and TCRdb retains in-frame clones only, with some absent. Of about 160,000 clones listed, around four fifths are singletons. Sequences were obtained from peripheral blood. These receptors were taken from a human donor in a cohort sampled during active COVID-19.

The V and J genes are TRBV2 and TRBJ2-3, with D possibly TRBD2 on 5 matching bases. Germline CDR1 is SNHLY and CDR2 is FYNNEI. The ends were cut back, 6 bases at V and 6 bases at J, with 10 bases in the middle. CDR3 length: 12 residues. CDR3 DNA: TGTGCCAGCAGGAGGGAGACGGATACGCAGTATTTT. Encoded protein: CASRRETDTQYF. Full variable domain (rest looked up from reference TRBV2 and TRBJ2-3): EPEVTQTPSHQVTQMGQEVILRCVPISNHLYFYWYRQILGQKVEFLVSFYNNEISEKSEIFDDQFSVERPDGSNFTLKIRSTKLEDSAMYFCASRRETDTQYFGPGTRLTVL.

This chain connects TRBV6-5 to TRBJ2-7; 12 bases are shared with TRBD2. The germline V gene has CDR1 MNHEY and CDR2 SVGAGI. V lost 1 base to trimming and J lost 4 bases; unmatched junction nucleotides: 2. CDR3 length: 15 amino acids. The chain's CDR3 is CASSYLTSGSYEQYF. CDR3 DNA sequence: TGTGCCAGCAGTTACTTGACTAGCGGGAGTTACGAGCAGTACTTC.

The chain carries TRBV4-1 and TRBJ2-7, with 7 bases matching TRBD1. Germline V gives CDR1 MGHRA, CDR2 YSYEKL. The CDR3 is made up of 15 amino acids. V dropped 1 base and J dropped 2; count of bases not matched to a gene: 5. In DNA, the CDR3 is TGCGCCAGCAGCCAAGTACAGGGGAACCCCTACGAGCAGTACTTC. Amino acids: CASSQVQGNPYEQYF.

The genes are TRBV18 and TRBJ2-3; 7 nucleotides line up with TRBD2. The CDR3 is 15 amino acids. The V segment lost 6 bases and the J segment 5 bases; nucleotides outside the gene matches: 11. Per the germline V gene, CDR1 is KGHSH and CDR2 is LQKENI. The CDR3 here is CASSPGAGEIDTQYF. The CDR3 nucleotides read TGTGCCAGCTCGCCCGGGGCGGGGGAAATAGATACGCAGTATTTT.

The rearrangement uses TRBV5-1 and TRBJ1-6; 7 bases line up with TRBD1. This CDR3 spans 14 amino acids. J lost 7 bases, V lost 4 bases, and 5 bases had no gene match. In germline, CDR1 is SGHRS, CDR2 YFSETQ. The chain's CDR3 is CASSAGQLNSPLHF. CDR3 sequence (DNA): TGCGCCAGCAGCGCGGGACAGCTCAATTCACCCCTCCACTTT.

The chain's CDR3 is CASSLNTVERNTEAFF. As DNA, the CDR3 is TGTGCCAGCAGCTTAAACACGGTGGAGCGCAACACTGAAGCTTTCTTT. The chain uses TRBV11-2 and TRBJ1-1; no definite D call. Germline V gene sequence: CDR1 SGHAT, CDR2 FQNNGV. V dropped 2 bases and J dropped 2 bases, with 15 bases sitting between them. CDR3 length: 16 amino acids.

The J gene is TRBJ2-7, the V gene TRBV7-6; TRBD1 matches at 8 bases. CDR3 length: 16 residues. From germline, CDR1 is SGHVS and CDR2 FNYEAQ. Unmatched junction bases numbered 13, after V lost 5 bases and J lost 4 bases. The CDR3, as DNA: TGTGCCAGCAGCCTGACGGACAGGGCCCCGGGTTACGAGCAGTACTTC. This encodes CASSLTDRAPGYEQYF.

This chain links TRBV11-2 with TRBJ1-5; D unclear. This CDR3 region has 15 residues. CDR1 SGHAT and CDR2 FQNNGV come from the germline V gene. V was shortened by 1 base and J by 3 bases, with 10 bases between the two germline ends. DNA for the CDR3: TGTGCCAGCAGCTTAGGGTCTACAGACAATCAGCCCCAGCATTTT. Translated: CASSLGSTDNQPQHF.

The chain uses TRBV15 and TRBJ2-4, with D possibly being TRBD2 (7 bases). Per the germline V gene, CDR1 is LNHNV and CDR2 is YYDKDF (reference sequence). V lost 3 bases to trimming and J lost 5 bases, with 14 bases between them. CDR3 length: 15 amino acids. The CDR3 sequence is CATSSGGPSQNIQYF. Written as DNA, the CDR3 is TGTGCCACCAGCAGCGGGGGGCCTTCCCAAAACATTCAGTACTTC.

The rearrangement links TRBV19 to TRBJ2-1, with D possibly TRBD2 on 5 matching bases. V was trimmed by 3 bases and J by 4 bases, leaving 25 bases between them. This CDR3 contains 19 residues. CDR1 is LNHDA, CDR2 SQIVND, per germline (reference sequence). The CDR3 sequence is CASSIWFGRERRRYNEQFF. Here the CDR3 DNA reads TGTGCCAGTAGTATTTGGTTTGGGAGAGAGAGAAGACGGTACAATGAGCAGTTCTTC.

V and J are TRBV7-6 and TRBJ1-6, with TRBD1 identical over 8 bases. This CDR3 contains 15 residues. Germline V CDR1 and CDR2: SGHVS, FNYEAQ. Trimming removed 5 bases from V and 8 bases from J; junction bases left unmatched: 8. The CDR3 DNA is TGTGCCAGCAGCCCCTGGACAGGGAAGGATTCACCCCTCCACTTT. This encodes CASSPWTGKDSPLHF. The full variable domain, its missing parts supplied by reference TRBV7-6 and TRBJ1-6, is GAGVSQSPRYKVTKRGQDVALRCDPISGHVSLYWYRQALGQGPEFLTYFNYEAQQDKSGLPNDRFSAERPEGSISTLTIQRTEQRDSAMYRCASSPWTGKDSPLHFGNGTRLTVT.

The chain recombines TRBV2 with TRBJ2-7; D gene ambiguous. Germline loops: CDR1 SNHLY, CDR2 FYNNEI. The CDR3 is 15 residues long. V was cut by 1 base and J by 3 bases, with 13 bases left in between. The CDR3 nucleotides are TGTGCCAGCAGTGAAGTGATCACCGGTTTCTACGAGCAGTACTTC. Amino acid sequence: CASSEVITGFYEQYF.

V gene TRBV6-5 combines with J gene TRBJ2-3; maybe TRBD1 (6 bases). CDR3 length: 15 amino acids. CDR1 is MNHEY and CDR2 is SVGAGI in the germline V gene. Deletions cut 5 bases from V and 1 base from J, with 13 bases between. The CDR3 DNA reads TGTGCCAGCAGTACCCTGGGGACACGCACAGATACGCAGTATTTT. It is translated as CASSTLGTRTDTQYF.

The chain uses TRBV29-1 and TRBJ1-2; TRBD1 aligns across 9 bases. CDR3 length: 15 residues. Germline V gene data show CDR1 as SQVTM and CDR2 as ANQGSEA. V was clipped by 4 bases and J by 5 bases; unmatched bases: 11. The CDR3 region has the DNA TGCAGCGTTGGGGACCGGGACAGGGAAACTTATGGCTACACCTTC. Protein product: CSVGDRDRETYGYTF.